Sequencing of this T cell receptor beta chain was carried out in a study of control samples from healthy donors and cancer patients. Profiling relied on immunoSEQ multiplex PCR, and the TCRdb table lists in-frame clones only, not all of them. The sample carries about 38,000 clones, around 82% recorded once. From germline, CDR1 is SGHDN and CDR2 FVKESK. Trimming left V 3 bases short and J 5 bases short, with 18 bases between. The CDR3 is made up of 16 amino acids. The TCR comes from a woman in her fifties or sixties with lung cancer. The J gene is TRBJ2-3, the V gene TRBV14, with unresolved D. Material for sequencing was PBMCs. As DNA, the CDR3 is TGTGCCAGCAGCCATCGAAACCCCTCCGTTGGAGATACGCAGTATTTT. Translating gives CASSHRNPSVGDTQYF.